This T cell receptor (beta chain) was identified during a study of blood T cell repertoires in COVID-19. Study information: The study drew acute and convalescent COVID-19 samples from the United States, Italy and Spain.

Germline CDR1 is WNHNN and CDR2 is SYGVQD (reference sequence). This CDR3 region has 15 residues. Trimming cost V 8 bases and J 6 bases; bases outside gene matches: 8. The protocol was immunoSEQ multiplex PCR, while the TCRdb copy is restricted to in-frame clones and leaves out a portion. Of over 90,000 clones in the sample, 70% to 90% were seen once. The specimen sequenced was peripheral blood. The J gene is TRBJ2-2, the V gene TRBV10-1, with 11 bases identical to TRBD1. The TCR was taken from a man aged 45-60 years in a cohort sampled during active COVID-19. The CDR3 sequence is CASSSLGQGAGELFF. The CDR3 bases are TGCGCCAGCTCTAGCCTGGGACAGGGGGCCGGGGAGCTGTTTTTT.